This T cell receptor (beta chain) was profiled in a study of persistence of HIV-infected CD4 T cells. Study findings and constraints: Degenerate expanded CDR3beta sequences were enriched among CMV- and Gag-responding cells. TCR oligoclonality correlated with proviral oligoclonality in the same sorted populations.

Lysates of CMV-infected fibroblasts at around 9.9 ug/mL stimulated these cells. Sorting of responding CD4+ T cells relied on upregulated CD40 ligand together with CD69. Adults with HIV-1 started suppressive ART while chronically infected. Sequencing used immunoSEQ version 4 in survey mode. The method was immunoSEQ multiplex PCR; TCRdb's version includes in-frame clones alone and lacks a portion of them. The table lists approximately 15,000 clones, 65% to 75% of them singletons. Note on this clone: Its antigen is undetermined.

Between the trimmed V and J ends, which lost 6 bases and 2 bases, there was a span of 12 bases. The CDR3 runs 13 residues. CDR1 SQVTM and CDR2 ANQGSEA come from the germline V gene. The rearrangement links TRBV29-1 to TRBJ2-3; tentatively, D is TRBD2 (5 bases). This TCR came from an adult man with HIV who was CMV-seropositive. The sample consisted of CD4+ T cells sorted from PBMCs after roughly 18-hour stimulation, taken from a patient who received antiretroviral therapy. This CDR3 reads CSVLTGNTDTQYF. Here the CDR3 DNA reads TGCAGCGTCCTCACGGGGAACACAGATACGCAGTATTTT.